A single sample gave rise to the 29 T cell receptor beta chains below, sequenced in a study of T-cell reconstitution after alpha-beta-depleted transplantation in children (dated by TCRdb to 2016 to 2017). The library was generated by PCR. This sample was sequenced with an Illumina HiSeq 2500. TCR library preparation used molecular barcoding, with unique molecular identifiers applied to normalize quantification of the TCRbeta repertoire. TCRdb reprocessed the public reads (quality trimming at Q25 with fastp, clone calling with MiXCR) and kept in-frame beta chains. Here each entry gathers all rows of one CDR3 protein and keeps the most common genes and DNA. Counted in this sample were 210,000 or so distinct CDR3 sequences; around 9.6% of them appeared once. Together, the top ten hold around 6.2% of the sample. The sequencing here drew on PBMCs from the stem cell graft donor, taken from the stem cell graft. The receptors were gathered from a human donor who donated a stem cell graft to a child with acute lymphoblastic leukemia.

This clonotype was recorded many times. The V and J genes are TRBV10-1 and TRBJ1-1; D gene uncertain. V shed 0 bases and J shed 4 bases, with 6 bases lying between them. Germline V CDR1 and CDR2: WNHNN, SYGVQD (reference sequence). The CDR3 covers 13 residues. The chain's CDR3 is CASSESVATEAFF. The CDR3 DNA follows: TGCGCCAGCAGTGAGTCGGTGGCCACTGAAGCTTTCTTT.

This clonotype was counted ten times or more. V gene TRBV7-8 combines with J gene TRBJ2-3, with TRBD2 matching 13 bases. Germline V CDR1 and CDR2: SGHVS, FQNEAQ. J gave up 5 bases and V 8 bases, and 1 base lay outside the gene matches. The CDR3 sequence is 13 residues long. The CDR3 DNA sequence: TGTGCCAGCCGGACTAGCGGGGGAGATACGCAGTATTTT. Protein: CASRTSGGDTQYF.

In this sample, this clonotype turned up a few times. The chain joins TRBV16 to TRBJ1-2, with a weak D call TRBD1 (5 bases). This CDR3 has 15 amino acids. V lost 1 base to trimming and J lost 2 bases, with 11 bases between them. Germline V CDR1 and CDR2: KGHSY, FQNENV. CDR3 region: CASSQWDPSNYGYTF. The CDR3 coding sequence is TGTGCCAGCAGCCAATGGGACCCCTCAAACTATGGCTACACCTTC.

The table lists this clonotype with a few counts. This chain connects TRBV3-1 to TRBJ1-2, with a possible D match to TRBD1 (5 bases). This CDR3 has 15 residues. In germline, CDR1 is LGHDT, CDR2 YNNKEL (reference sequence). V was pared by 1 base and J by 0 bases, with 9 bases between. Written as DNA, the CDR3 is TGTGCCAGCAGCCAAGGACAGCCTGCTAACTATGGCTACACCTTC. Amino acid sequence: CASSQGQPANYGYTF.

This clonotype was recorded at least ten times. CDR3 loop: CASSRTGGYEQYF. In DNA, the CDR3 is TGTGCCAGCTCAAGGACAGGAGGATACGAGCAGTACTTC. The chain uses TRBV18 and TRBJ2-7; 7 bases align to TRBD1. The trim removed 5 bases at V and 4 bases at J, leaving 5 bases unmatched. This CDR3 is built from 13 residues. Looked up from germline, CDR1 is KGHSH and CDR2 is LQKENI.

This clonotype was counted ten times or more. The rearrangement joins TRBV6-2 or TRBV6-3 to TRBJ2-1; 13 bases line up with TRBD2. The CDR3 covers 16 residues. Germline V gives CDR1 MNHEY, CDR2 SVGEGT. Losses at the gene ends were 6 bases for V and 5 bases for J; bases not matched to a gene: 7. As DNA, the CDR3 is TGTGCCAGCAGCATAGGACTAGCGGGGGCCCACAATGAGCAGTTCTTC. Translating gives CASSIGLAGAHNEQFF.

This clonotype was seen a few times. The chain joins TRBV27 to TRBJ2-7; no firm D call. Trimming pared 6 bases from V and 0 bases from J, leaving 6 bases between. Germline CDR1 is MNHEY and CDR2 is SMNVEV (reference sequence). The CDR3 extends over 12 amino acids. CDR3 amino acids: CASSGYSYEQYF. For the CDR3, the DNA is TGTGCCAGCAGCGGTTACTCCTACGAGCAGTACTTC.

There are a few counts of this clonotype. The V and J genes are TRBV9 and TRBJ2-7, with D maybe TRBD1 (6 bases). Trimming cost V 0 bases and J 4 bases, with 14 bases left between them. In germline, CDR1 is SGDLS, CDR2 YYNGEE. The CDR3 is 15 amino acids. DNA for the CDR3: TGTGCCAGCAGCGTAGGCAACAGGGCGACTTACGAGCAGTACTTC. It yields the protein CASSVGNRATYEQYF.

The V call is TRBV2, the J call TRBJ2-7, with 7 positions matching TRBD2. Per germline, CDR1 SNHLY and CDR2 FYNNEI. This CDR3 contains 10 residues. The V gene end was trimmed by 9 bases and the J gene end by 5 bases; junction bases not matched to a gene: 1. The CDR3 bases are TGTGCCAGAGGGAGGGACGAGCAGTACTTC. This translates into CARGRDEQYF.

This clonotype occurred a few times. The chain couples TRBV15 to TRBJ1-1; D not certain. The germline V and J ends were trimmed by 3 bases and 8 bases, with 10 bases remaining between them. CDR3 length: 12 amino acids. CDR1 is LNHNV, CDR2 YYDKDF, per germline (reference sequence). This CDR3 reads CATSSPQWEAFF. The CDR3 coding sequence is TGTGCCACCAGCAGCCCCCAATGGGAAGCTTTCTTT.

Many counts were recorded for this clonotype. This chain links TRBV6-1 with TRBJ2-7; 9 nucleotides agree with TRBD1. With V trimmed by 5 bases and J by 0 bases, 8 bases remained unmatched. CDR3 size: 16 residues. Germline lookup yields CDR1 MNHNS and CDR2 SASEGT. The CDR3 DNA is TGTGCCAGCAGTAAGACTCGGGACAGGGCCTCCTACGAGCAGTACTTC. It codes for CASSKTRDRASYEQYF.

This clonotype was counted at least ten times. The V and J genes are TRBV3-1 and TRBJ2-7; TRBD1 matches 7 bases. CDR3 length: 14 amino acids. Germline values: CDR1 LGHDT, CDR2 YNNKEL (reference sequence). J gave up 1 base and V 6 bases, and 6 bases lay outside the gene matches. DNA of the CDR3: TGTGCCAGCAGGAAACAGGGGTTGTCCTACGAGCAGTACTTC. This translates into CASRKQGLSYEQYF.

The CDR3 is CASSVSWDHGAGTGELFF. For the CDR3, the DNA is TGCGCCAGCAGTGTTAGCTGGGACCACGGCGCCGGCACCGGGGAGCTGTTTTTT. This chain links TRBV10-1 with TRBJ2-2, with D perhaps assigned TRBD1 or TRBD2 (5 bases each). The CDR3 spans 18 residues. CDR1 and CDR2 (germline): WNHNN, SYGVQD (reference sequence). V dropped 4 bases and J dropped 4 bases, with 22 bases sitting between them.

This clonotype was counted between two and nine times. V usage is TRBV5-1 and J usage is TRBJ1-4; 9 bases are a match to TRBD1. CDR3 size: 15 residues. J was trimmed by 3 bases and V by 3 bases; bases with no gene match: 3. The germline V gene encodes CDR1 SGHRS and CDR2 YFSETQ. The CDR3: CASSWTGEANEKLFF. The CDR3 nucleotides are TGCGCCAGCAGCTGGACAGGGGAGGCTAATGAAAAACTGTTTTTT.

CDR3 loop: CASSLRGLGDTQYF. CDR3 nucleotides: TGTGCCAGCAGCTTACGGGGGCTGGGAGATACGCAGTATTTT. The V call is TRBV7-2, the J call TRBJ2-3, with D possibly being TRBD1 or TRBD2 (6 bases each). Germline CDR1 is SGHTA and CDR2 is FQGNSA. Between the trimmed V and J ends, which lost 2 bases and 5 bases, there was a span of 11 bases. This CDR3 is built from 14 residues.

The rearrangement joins TRBV7-2 to TRBJ2-1; the D gene is possibly TRBD1 (6 bases). In germline, CDR1 is SGHTA, CDR2 FQGNSA. The CDR3 contains 15 residues. Trimming cost V 0 bases and J 4 bases, with 10 bases left between them. CDR3 nucleotides: TGTGCCAGCAGCTTAGCACAGGGAATTTACAATGAGCAGTTCTTC. Translating it yields CASSLAQGIYNEQFF.

Written as DNA, the CDR3 is TGCAGTGCGAGACGGGCGGAAGAAGCTTTCTTT. Residues: CSARRAEEAFF. The genes are TRBV20-1 and TRBJ1-1, with unresolved D. The germline V gene encodes CDR1 DFQATT and CDR2 SNEGSKA (reference sequence). The CDR3 is made up of 11 amino acids. The V end was cut by 6 bases, the J end by 8 bases, with 13 bases between.

This chain uses TRBV5-1 with TRBJ1-5; a possible D gene is TRBD1 (5 bases). Trimming pared 0 bases from V and 6 bases from J, leaving 13 bases between. Germline CDR1 reads SGHRS; CDR2 reads YFSETQ. This CDR3 is 15 amino acids long. The CDR3 sequence is CASSLVGEPLQPQHF. For the CDR3, the DNA is TGCGCCAGCAGCTTGGTGGGGGAACCCCTTCAGCCCCAGCATTTT.

The chain combines TRBV18 with TRBJ2-7, with 9 nucleotides matching TRBD2. The CDR3 is 15 residues long. The ends lost 0 bases at V and 3 bases at J; junction bases unmatched: 3. The germline CDR1 and CDR2 sequences are KGHSH and LQKENI. For the CDR3, the DNA is TGTGCCAGCTCACCACCGGGACTAGCCGTCTACGAGCAGTACTTC. It specifies CASSPPGLAVYEQYF.

This clonotype was recorded at least ten times. This chain joins TRBV3-1 and TRBJ2-7, with 7 bases matching TRBD2. Per germline, CDR1 LGHDT and CDR2 YNNKEL (reference sequence). The ends lost 1 base at V and 9 bases at J; junction bases unmatched: 6. The CDR3 sequence is 13 residues long. CDR3 residues: CASSQVAGSGQYF. The CDR3 DNA reads TGTGCCAGCAGCCAAGTAGCGGGTTCTGGGCAGTACTTC.

J is TRBJ1-2 and V is TRBV5-1; a weak D match, TRBD1 (5 bases). CDR3 length equals 14 residues. With 3 bases removed from V and 6 bases from J, the gap between germline ends came to 15 bases. CDR1 is SGHRS, CDR2 YFSETQ, per germline. This CDR3 reads CASSSALGEDGYTF. CDR3 in DNA: TGCGCCAGCAGCTCCGCACTAGGGGAGGATGGCTACACCTTC.

This clonotype showed up many times. V and J are TRBV15 and TRBJ2-1; D unclear. This CDR3 contains 14 residues. CDR1 is LNHNV and CDR2 is YYDKDF in the germline V gene (reference sequence). The germline V and J ends were trimmed by 0 bases and 6 bases, with 9 bases remaining between them. CDR3 sequence (DNA): TGTGCCACCAGCAGAGATCACGGAACCAATGAGCAGTTCTTC. It encodes CATSRDHGTNEQFF.

The chain uses TRBV7-9 and TRBJ1-2, with TRBD1 identical over 7 bases. Germline assignment: CDR1 SEHNR and CDR2 FQNEAQ (reference sequence). The CDR3 has 13 residues. After removal of 5 bases from V and 8 bases from J, the junction contained 8 bases not matched to a gene. CDR3 protein: CASSRGGGWGYTF. DNA for the CDR3: TGTGCCAGCAGCCGTGGAGGGGGCTGGGGCTACACCTTC.

This clonotype was counted a few times. The chain recombines TRBV5-1 with TRBJ2-2; 8 bases map to TRBD1. The CDR3 extends over 17 amino acids. V gave up 2 bases and J gave up 3 bases; unmatched junction bases: 9. The V gene's germline CDR1 is SGHRS and CDR2 YFSETQ. This CDR3 reads CASSFGGQGAHTGELFF. The CDR3 coding sequence is TGCGCCAGCAGCTTCGGAGGGCAGGGGGCGCACACCGGGGAGCTGTTTTTT.

The chain combines TRBV5-1 with TRBJ1-1; D is unresolved. The CDR3 has 14 amino acids. In germline, CDR1 is SGHRS, CDR2 YFSETQ. The ends were cut back, 2 bases at V and 1 base at J, with 9 bases in the middle. CDR3 in amino acids: CASSFEQSNTEAFF. The CDR3, as DNA: TGCGCCAGCAGCTTTGAACAGTCGAACACTGAAGCTTTCTTT.

In this sample, this clonotype turned up many times. The V call is TRBV10-3, the J call TRBJ2-7; maybe TRBD1 (5 bases). The CDR3 is 12 residues long. Trimming cost V 8 bases and J 3 bases, with 11 bases left between them. CDR1 ENHRY and CDR2 SYGVKD come from the germline V gene. The DNA for the CDR3 is TGTGCCATCTCGGACACCGACTACGAGCAGTACTTC. Encoded protein: CAISDTDYEQYF.

This clonotype was seen repeatedly, ten times or more. This chain uses TRBV18 with TRBJ2-3, with D uncertain. The V gene lost 5 bases and the J gene lost 0 bases, with 6 bases spanning the gap. CDR1 and CDR2 from the germline V gene are KGHSH and LQKENI. The CDR3 has 13 amino acids. CDR3 protein: CASSSSSTDTQYF. In DNA, the CDR3 is TGTGCCAGCTCATCCTCTAGCACAGATACGCAGTATTTT.

V gene TRBV20-1 combines with J gene TRBJ1-2; a possible D gene is TRBD1 (5 bases). The CDR3 contains 15 residues. V gave up 0 bases and J gave up 7 bases, with 18 bases separating them. Looked up from germline, CDR1 is DFQATT and CDR2 is SNEGSKA (reference sequence). This CDR3 is CSARDSSRAISGYTF. For the CDR3, the DNA is TGCAGTGCTAGAGATTCGAGCAGGGCAATTAGTGGCTACACCTTC.

The chain joins TRBV29-1 to TRBJ1-1; D not resolved. The V end was cut by 3 bases, the J end by 4 bases, with 12 bases between. Germline V gene data show CDR1 as SQVTM and CDR2 as ANQGSEA. The CDR3 consists of 13 residues. The CDR3 sequence is CSVEGRVGTEAFF. CDR3 bases: TGCAGCGTTGAGGGGAGGGTTGGCACTGAAGCTTTCTTT. The full variable domain, rest sourced from reference TRBV29-1 and TRBJ1-1, is SAVISQKPSRDICQRGTSLTIQCQVDSQVTMMFWYRQQPGQSLTLIATANQGSEATYESGFVIDKFPISRPNLTFSTLTVSNMSPEDSSIYLCSVEGRVGTEAFFGQGTRLTVV.